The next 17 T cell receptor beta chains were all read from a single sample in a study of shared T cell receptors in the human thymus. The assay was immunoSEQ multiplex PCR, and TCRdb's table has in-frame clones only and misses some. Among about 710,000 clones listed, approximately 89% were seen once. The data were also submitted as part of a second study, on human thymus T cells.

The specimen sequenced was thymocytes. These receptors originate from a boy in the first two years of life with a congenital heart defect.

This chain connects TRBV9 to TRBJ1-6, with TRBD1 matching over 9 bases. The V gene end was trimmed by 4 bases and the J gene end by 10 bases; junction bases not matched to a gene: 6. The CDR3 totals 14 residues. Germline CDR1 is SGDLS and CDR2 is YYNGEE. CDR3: CASSKQGAGSPLHF. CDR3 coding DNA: TGTGCCAGCAGCAAACAGGGGGCTGGATCACCCCTCCACTTT.

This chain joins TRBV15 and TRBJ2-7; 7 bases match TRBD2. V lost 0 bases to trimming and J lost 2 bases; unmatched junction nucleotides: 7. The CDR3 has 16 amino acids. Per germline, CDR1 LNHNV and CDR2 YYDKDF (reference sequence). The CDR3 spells CATSRDESSGPYEQYF. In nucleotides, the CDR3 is TGTGCCACCAGCAGAGATGAGTCTAGCGGTCCCTACGAGCAGTACTTC.

This CDR3 reads CASSLTVVRQGSFTYGYTF. For the CDR3, the DNA is TGTGCCAGCAGTTTAACAGTTGTGCGGCAGGGAAGTTTCACCTATGGCTACACCTTC. The chain employs TRBV28 and TRBJ1-2, with a tentative D call TRBD1 (5 bases). Per germline, CDR1 MDHEN and CDR2 SYDVKM. CDR3 size: 19 residues. V was clipped by 2 bases and J by 4 bases, with 26 bases between them.

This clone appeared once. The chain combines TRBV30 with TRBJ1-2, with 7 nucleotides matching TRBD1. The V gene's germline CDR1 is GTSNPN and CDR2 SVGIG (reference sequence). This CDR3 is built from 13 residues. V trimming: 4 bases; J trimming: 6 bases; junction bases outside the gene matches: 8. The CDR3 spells CAWTDRVINGYTF. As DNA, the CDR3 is TGTGCCTGGACCGACAGGGTAATTAATGGCTACACCTTC.

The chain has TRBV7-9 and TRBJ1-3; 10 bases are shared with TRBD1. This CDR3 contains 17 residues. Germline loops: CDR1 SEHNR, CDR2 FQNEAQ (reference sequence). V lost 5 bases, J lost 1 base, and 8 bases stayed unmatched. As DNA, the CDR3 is TGTGCCAGCAGCACCCAGGGACAGGGGAAGTCTGGAAACACCATATATTTT. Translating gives CASSTQGQGKSGNTIYF.

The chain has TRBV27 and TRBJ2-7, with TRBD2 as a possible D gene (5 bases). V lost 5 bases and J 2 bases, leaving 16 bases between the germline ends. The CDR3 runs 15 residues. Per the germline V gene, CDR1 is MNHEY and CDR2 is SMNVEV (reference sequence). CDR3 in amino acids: CASSTRYGLAYEQYF. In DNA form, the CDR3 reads TGTGCCAGCAGTACCCGATACGGACTCGCCTACGAGCAGTACTTC.

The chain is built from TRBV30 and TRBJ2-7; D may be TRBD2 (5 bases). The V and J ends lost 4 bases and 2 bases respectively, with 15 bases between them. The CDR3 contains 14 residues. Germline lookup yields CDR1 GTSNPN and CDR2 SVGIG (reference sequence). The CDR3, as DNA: TGTGCCTGGAACAAACCGGGGTTTGCCTACGAGCAGTACTTC. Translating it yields CAWNKPGFAYEQYF.

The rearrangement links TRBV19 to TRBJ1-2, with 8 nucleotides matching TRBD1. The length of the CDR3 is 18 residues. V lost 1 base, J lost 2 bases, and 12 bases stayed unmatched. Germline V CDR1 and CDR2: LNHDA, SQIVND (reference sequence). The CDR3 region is CASSIGRVAGGRNYGYTF. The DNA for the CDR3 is TGTGCCAGTAGTATAGGAAGGGTTGCAGGGGGCAGGAACTATGGCTACACCTTC.

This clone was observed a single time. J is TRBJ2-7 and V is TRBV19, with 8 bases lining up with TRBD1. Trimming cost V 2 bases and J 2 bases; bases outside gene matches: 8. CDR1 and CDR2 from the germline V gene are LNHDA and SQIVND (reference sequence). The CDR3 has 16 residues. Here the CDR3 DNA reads TGTGCCAGTAGTATAAGTCCCCGCAGGGGGCCCTACGAGCAGTACTTC. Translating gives CASSISPRRGPYEQYF.

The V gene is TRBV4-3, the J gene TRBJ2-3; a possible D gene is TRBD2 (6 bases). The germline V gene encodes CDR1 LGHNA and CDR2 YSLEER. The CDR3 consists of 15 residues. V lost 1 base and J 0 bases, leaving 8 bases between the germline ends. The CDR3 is CASSQAGTSTDTQYF. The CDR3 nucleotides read TGCGCCAGCAGCCAAGCGGGGACTAGCACAGATACGCAGTATTTT.

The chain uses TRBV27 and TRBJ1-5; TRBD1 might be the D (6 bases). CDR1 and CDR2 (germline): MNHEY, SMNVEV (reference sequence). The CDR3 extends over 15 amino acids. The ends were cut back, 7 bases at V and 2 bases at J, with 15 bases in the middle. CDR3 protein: CASKIQGRGNQPQHF. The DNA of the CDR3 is TGTGCCAGCAAGATACAGGGTAGAGGCAATCAGCCCCAGCATTTT.

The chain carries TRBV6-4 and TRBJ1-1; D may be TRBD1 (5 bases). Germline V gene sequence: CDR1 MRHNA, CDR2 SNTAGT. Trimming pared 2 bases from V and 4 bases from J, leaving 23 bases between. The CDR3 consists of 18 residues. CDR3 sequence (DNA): TGTGCCAGCAGTGACCCCCAAGGGGCTACCGGGGAGGCCACTGAAGCTTTCTTT. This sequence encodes CASSDPQGATGEATEAFF.

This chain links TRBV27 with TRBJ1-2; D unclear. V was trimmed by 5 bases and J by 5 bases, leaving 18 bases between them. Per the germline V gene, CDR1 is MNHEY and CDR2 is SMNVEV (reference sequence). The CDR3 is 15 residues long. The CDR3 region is CASSPYRELTYGYTF. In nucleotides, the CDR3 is TGTGCCAGCAGTCCCTATCGGGAGTTGACGTATGGCTACACCTTC.

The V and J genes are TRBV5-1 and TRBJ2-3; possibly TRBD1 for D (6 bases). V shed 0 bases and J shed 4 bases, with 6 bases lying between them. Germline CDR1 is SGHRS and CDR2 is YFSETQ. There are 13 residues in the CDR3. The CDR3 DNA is TGCGCCAGCAGCTTGGACAGGGCAGATACGCAGTATTTT. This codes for CASSLDRADTQYF.

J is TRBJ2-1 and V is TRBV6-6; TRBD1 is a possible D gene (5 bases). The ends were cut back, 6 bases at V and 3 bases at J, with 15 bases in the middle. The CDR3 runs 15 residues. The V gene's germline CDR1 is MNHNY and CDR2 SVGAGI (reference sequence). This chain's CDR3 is CASRSCQGHYNEQFF. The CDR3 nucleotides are TGTGCCAGCAGGTCGTGCCAGGGTCACTACAATGAGCAGTTCTTC.

This CDR3 reads CASSIGRTQLPNYGYTF. CDR3 nucleotide sequence: TGTGCCAGTAGTATAGGGAGGACGCAACTTCCTAACTATGGCTACACCTTC. J is TRBJ1-2 and V is TRBV19; the D is unclear. Germline CDR1 LNHDA, CDR2 SQIVND (reference sequence). The CDR3 runs to 17 residues. Deletions cut 1 base from V and 0 bases from J, with 15 bases between.

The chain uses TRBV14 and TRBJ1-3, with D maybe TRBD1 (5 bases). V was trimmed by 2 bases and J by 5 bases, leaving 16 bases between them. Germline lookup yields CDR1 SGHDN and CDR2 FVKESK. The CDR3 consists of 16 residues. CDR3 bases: TGTGCCAGCAGCCAACGAATACAGGCCCCGAGAAACACCATATATTTT. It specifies CASSQRIQAPRNTIYF.